These 14 T cell receptor beta chains were sequenced from one sample in a study of T cell responses to AZD1222 COVID-19 vaccine. Sequencing was performed with immunoSEQ multiplex PCR; in TCRdb, only in-frame clones are kept and a portion is missing. The table has about 130,000 clones, approximately 90% seen once; the top ten hold about 3.8%. The specimen was peripheral blood, collected on day 0 of AZD1222 vaccination. Every receptor here comes from an adult in good health.

Of note for this clone: In the same sample, other DNA sequences code for this CDR3. The rearrangement joins TRBV27 to TRBJ1-2; D gene ambiguous. The CDR3 has 12 residues. The germline V gene encodes CDR1 MNHEY and CDR2 SMNVEV (reference sequence). Trimming took off 2 bases at V and 7 bases at J, with 8 bases between the two ends. CDR3 region: CASSLGGRGYTF. The CDR3 DNA follows: TGTGCCAGCAGTTTAGGAGGGCGTGGCTACACCTTC.

This chain links TRBV28 with TRBJ1-3; D unclear. V lost 5 bases and J lost 1, with 9 bases in between. The germline V gene encodes CDR1 MDHEN and CDR2 SYDVKM. CDR3 length equals 14 residues. CDR3 in DNA: TGTGCCAGCAGTGGTGCGGGGTCTGGAAACACCATATATTTT. Its protein product is CASSGAGSGNTIYF.

The chain is built from TRBV13 and TRBJ2-1; 8 bases line up with TRBD1. The CDR3 sequence is 18 residues long. Germline V gene lookup returns CDR1 PRHDT and CDR2 FYEKMQ (reference sequence). The V gene end was trimmed by 1 base and the J gene end by 5 bases; junction bases not matched to a gene: 13. The DNA for the CDR3 is TGTGCCAGCAGCTTAGTAAGGGGACAGGTGGTACTAGACAATGAGCAGTTCTTC. Protein product: CASSLVRGQVVLDNEQFF.

The rearrangement uses TRBV5-1 and TRBJ2-1, with a tentative D call TRBD2 (6 bases). The CDR3 is made up of 16 amino acids. The V end lost 0 bases, the J end lost 0 bases, and 10 bases lay between the germline ends. Per germline, CDR1 SGHRS and CDR2 YFSETQ. The CDR3 loop reads CASSLAVGGSYNEQFF. DNA of the CDR3: TGCGCCAGCAGCTTGGCGGTGGGGGGCTCCTACAATGAGCAGTTCTTC.

The chain carries TRBV6-5 and TRBJ2-5; D may correspond to TRBD1 or TRBD2 (5 bases each). This CDR3 comprises 12 residues. CDR1 and CDR2 (germline): MNHEY, SVGAGI. V dropped 8 bases and J dropped 5 bases, with 12 bases sitting between them. In DNA form, the CDR3 reads TGTGCCAGCCTAGGCAGGGAGGAGACCCAGTACTTC. Protein: CASLGREETQYF.

J is TRBJ1-2 and V is TRBV5-1, with a possible D match to TRBD1 (5 bases). This CDR3 spans 16 amino acids. Deletions cut 0 bases from V and 5 bases from J, with 17 bases between. The V gene's germline CDR1 is SGHRS and CDR2 YFSETQ. The CDR3 here is CASSLAAGRSFYGYTF. As DNA, the CDR3 is TGCGCCAGCAGCTTGGCGGCGGGACGATCCTTTTATGGCTACACCTTC.

J is TRBJ2-7 and V is TRBV7-2; no clear D. This CDR3 contains 13 residues. Germline CDR1 reads SGHTA; CDR2 reads FQGNSA. With 2 bases removed from V and 0 bases from J, the gap between germline ends came to 5 bases. Written as DNA, the CDR3 is TGTGCCAGCAGCTTACCCAGCTCCTACGAGCAGTACTTC. Its translation: CASSLPSSYEQYF.

The chain carries TRBV18 and TRBJ1-4; D not certain. This CDR3 is built from 16 residues. The V end lost 3 bases, the J end lost 7 bases, and 18 bases lay between the germline ends. Germline assignment: CDR1 KGHSH and CDR2 LQKENI. The CDR3 DNA reads TGTGCCAGCTCACCGCGGCAGGATTCCATGGGTGAAAAACTGTTTTTT. Protein product: CASSPRQDSMGEKLFF.

The rearrangement uses TRBV28 and TRBJ1-4; unclear D gene. CDR1 is MDHEN, CDR2 SYDVKM, per germline. The V end was cut by 6 bases, the J end by 8 bases, with 13 bases between. There are 13 residues in the CDR3. CDR3 in DNA: TGTGCCAGCAGGGTAGGGAGAATCGAAAAACTGTTTTTT. Protein sequence: CASRVGRIEKLFF.

The chain recombines TRBV7-2 with TRBJ1-5; D remains ambiguous. Deletions cut 3 bases from V and 1 base from J, with 10 bases between. CDR3 length: 15 amino acids. Germline V gene sequence: CDR1 SGHTA, CDR2 FQGNSA. The CDR3 here is CASSFSVTSNQPQHF. The CDR3 bases are TGTGCCAGCAGCTTTAGTGTTACCAGCAATCAGCCCCAGCATTTT.

This sequence joins TRBV15 and TRBJ2-7; D not resolved. Germline lookup yields CDR1 LNHNV and CDR2 YYDKDF (reference sequence). V was cut by 5 bases and J by 4 bases, with 9 bases left in between. This CDR3 has 12 residues. The CDR3 DNA reads TGTGCCACCAGCTTTGAACGATACGAGCAGTACTTC. Translating it yields CATSFERYEQYF.

CDR3 residues: CASSRGRYGYTF. CDR3 coding DNA: TGTGCCAGCAGCCGGGGTCGCTATGGCTACACCTTC. This chain uses TRBV3-1 (or the pseudogene TRBV3-2) with TRBJ1-2; no clear D. Germline assignment: CDR1 LGHDT and CDR2 YNNKEL (reference sequence). This CDR3 is 12 amino acids long. V shed 4 bases and J shed 4 bases, with 7 bases lying between them.

The chain couples TRBV28 to TRBJ1-5; D remains unclear. Germline V gives CDR1 MDHEN, CDR2 SYDVKM. V lost 3 bases and J 2 bases, leaving 8 bases between the germline ends. This CDR3 has 14 amino acids. CDR3 residues: CASSLEEGNQPQHF. The DNA of the CDR3 is TGTGCCAGCAGTTTGGAGGAGGGCAATCAGCCCCAGCATTTT.

The chain couples TRBV30 to TRBJ1-6, with D perhaps matching TRBD1 (6 bases). The CDR3 is 16 residues long. V was shortened by 2 bases and J by 4 bases, with 15 bases between the two germline ends. CDR1 GTSNPN and CDR2 SVGIG come from the germline V gene (reference sequence). The CDR3 DNA is TGTGCCTGGAGTCCCGCGGGGGCACTTTATAATTCACCCCTCCACTTT. The encoded protein is CAWSPAGALYNSPLHF.